This TCR beta chain is from a study of T cell responses to AZD1222 COVID-19 vaccine. Whole-study context: Second-dose schedules of about 4 or about 12 weeks were combined. The study, taken as a whole, reports: Repertoires were sampled only after the peak T cell response.

Method: immunoSEQ multiplex PCR; TCRdb's copy keeps in-frame clones and lacks some. The sample includes 150,000 to 200,000 clones, more than 80% of them seen just once. Turning to this clone: Its target is unknown.

There are 14 residues in the CDR3. Germline V lookup: CDR1 SNHLY, CDR2 FYNNEI. Trimming shortened V by 4 bases and J by 4 bases, and 13 bases separated the two germline ends. The source of this sequence is an adult in good health. Sequences were derived from peripheral blood, sampled on day 0 of AZD1222 vaccination. This chain connects TRBV2 to TRBJ2-5; tentative D call: TRBD1 (6 bases). CDR3 amino acids: CASSVLGRGETQYF. The CDR3 nucleotides are TGTGCCAGCAGTGTCCTGGGCAGGGGAGAGACCCAGTACTTC.